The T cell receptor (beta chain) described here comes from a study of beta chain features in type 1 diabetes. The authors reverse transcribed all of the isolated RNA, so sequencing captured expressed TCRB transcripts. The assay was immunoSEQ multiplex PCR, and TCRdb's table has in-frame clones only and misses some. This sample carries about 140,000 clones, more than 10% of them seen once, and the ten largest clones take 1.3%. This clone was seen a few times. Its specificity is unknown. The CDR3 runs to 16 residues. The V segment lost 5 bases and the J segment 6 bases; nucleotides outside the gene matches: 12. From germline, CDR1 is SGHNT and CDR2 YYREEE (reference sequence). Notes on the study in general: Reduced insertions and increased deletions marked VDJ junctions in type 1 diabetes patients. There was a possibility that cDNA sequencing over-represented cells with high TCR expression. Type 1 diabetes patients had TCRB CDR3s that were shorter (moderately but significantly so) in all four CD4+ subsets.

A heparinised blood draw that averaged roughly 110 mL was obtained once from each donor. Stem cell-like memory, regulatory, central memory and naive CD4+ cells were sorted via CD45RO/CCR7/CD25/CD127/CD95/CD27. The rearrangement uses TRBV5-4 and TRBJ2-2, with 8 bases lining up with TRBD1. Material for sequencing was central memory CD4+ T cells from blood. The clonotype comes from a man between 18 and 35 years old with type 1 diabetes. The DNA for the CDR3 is TGTGCCAGCAGTAATACCGGGACAGGAGCCCCCGGGGAGCTGTTTTTT. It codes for CASSNTGTGAPGELFF.